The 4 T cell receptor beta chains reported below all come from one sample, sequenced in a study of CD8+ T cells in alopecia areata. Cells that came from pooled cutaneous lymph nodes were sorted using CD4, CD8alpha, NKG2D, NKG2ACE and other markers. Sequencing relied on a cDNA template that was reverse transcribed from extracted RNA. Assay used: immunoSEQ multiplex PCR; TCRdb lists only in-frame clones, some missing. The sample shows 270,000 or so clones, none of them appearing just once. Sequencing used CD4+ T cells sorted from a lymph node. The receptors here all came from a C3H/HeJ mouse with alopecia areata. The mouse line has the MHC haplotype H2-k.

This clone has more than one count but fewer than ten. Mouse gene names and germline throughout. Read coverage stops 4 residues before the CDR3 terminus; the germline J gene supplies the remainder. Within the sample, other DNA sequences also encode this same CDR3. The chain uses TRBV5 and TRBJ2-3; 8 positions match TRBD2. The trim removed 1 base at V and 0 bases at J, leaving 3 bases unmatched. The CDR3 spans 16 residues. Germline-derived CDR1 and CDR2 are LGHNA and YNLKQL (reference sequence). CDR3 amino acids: CASSQVGGGSAETLYF. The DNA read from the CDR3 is TGTGCCAGCAGCCAAGTGGGGGGGGGTAGTGCAGAA.

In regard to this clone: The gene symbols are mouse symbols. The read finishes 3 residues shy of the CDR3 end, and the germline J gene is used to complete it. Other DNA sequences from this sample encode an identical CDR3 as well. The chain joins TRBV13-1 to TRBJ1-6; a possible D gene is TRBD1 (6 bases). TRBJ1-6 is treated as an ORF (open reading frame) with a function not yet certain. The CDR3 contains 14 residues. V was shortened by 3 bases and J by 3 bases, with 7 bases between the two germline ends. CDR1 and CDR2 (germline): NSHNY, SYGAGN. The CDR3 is CASSAQGYNSPLYF. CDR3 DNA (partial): TGTGCCAGCAGTGCACAGGGCTATAATTCGCCC.

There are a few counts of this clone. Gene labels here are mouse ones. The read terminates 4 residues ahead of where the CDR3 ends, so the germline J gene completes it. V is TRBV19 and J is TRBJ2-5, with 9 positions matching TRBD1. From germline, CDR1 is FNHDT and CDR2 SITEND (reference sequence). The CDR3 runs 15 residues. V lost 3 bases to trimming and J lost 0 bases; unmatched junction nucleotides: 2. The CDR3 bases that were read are TGTGCCAGCAGTAGGGACAGGGATAACCAAGAC. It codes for CASSRDRDNQD. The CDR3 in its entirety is CASSRDRDNQDTQYF. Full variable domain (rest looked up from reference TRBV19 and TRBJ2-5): GGIITQTPKFLIGQEGQKLTLKCQQNFNHDTMYWYRQDSGKGLRLIYYSITENDLQKGDLSEGYDASREKKSSFSLTVTSAQKNEMAVFLCASSRDRDNQDTQYFGPGTRLLVL.

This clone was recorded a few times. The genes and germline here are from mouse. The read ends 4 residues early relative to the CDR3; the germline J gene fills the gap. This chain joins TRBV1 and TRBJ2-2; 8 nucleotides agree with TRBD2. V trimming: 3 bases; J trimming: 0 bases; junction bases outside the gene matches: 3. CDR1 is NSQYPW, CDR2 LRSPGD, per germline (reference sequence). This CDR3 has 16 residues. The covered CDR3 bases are TGCACCTGCAGTGCTCTACTGGGGGCAAACACCGGG. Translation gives CTCSALLGANTG. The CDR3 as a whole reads CTCSALLGANTGQLYF.